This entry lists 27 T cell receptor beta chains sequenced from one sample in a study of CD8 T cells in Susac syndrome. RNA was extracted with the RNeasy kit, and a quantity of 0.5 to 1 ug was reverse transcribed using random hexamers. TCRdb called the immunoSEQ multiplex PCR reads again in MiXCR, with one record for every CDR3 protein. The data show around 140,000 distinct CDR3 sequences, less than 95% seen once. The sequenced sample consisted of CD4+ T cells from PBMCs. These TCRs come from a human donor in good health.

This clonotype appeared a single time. The CDR3 loop reads CSIFYGGPTDTQYF. CDR3 DNA: TGCAGCATTTTCTACGGGGGACCCACAGATACGCAGTATTTT. The chain has TRBV29-1 and TRBJ2-3, with D maybe TRBD2 (6 bases). Trimming stripped 8 bases from V and 2 bases from J, with 17 bases between. CDR1 and CDR2 (germline): SQVTM, ANQGSEA. CDR3 length equals 14 residues.

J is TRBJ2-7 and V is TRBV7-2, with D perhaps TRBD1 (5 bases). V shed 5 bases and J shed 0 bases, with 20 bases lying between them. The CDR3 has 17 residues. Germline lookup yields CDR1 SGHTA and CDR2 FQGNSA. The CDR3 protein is CASSASTLDSFSYEQYF. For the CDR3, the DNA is TGTGCCAGCAGCGCATCGACCTTAGACAGTTTCTCCTACGAGCAGTACTTC.

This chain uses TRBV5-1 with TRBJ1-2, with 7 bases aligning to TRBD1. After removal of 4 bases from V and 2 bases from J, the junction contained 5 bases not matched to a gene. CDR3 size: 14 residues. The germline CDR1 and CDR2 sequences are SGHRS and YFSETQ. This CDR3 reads CASSAGGSNYGYTF. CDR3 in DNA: TGCGCCAGCAGCGCAGGGGGTTCGAACTATGGCTACACCTTC.

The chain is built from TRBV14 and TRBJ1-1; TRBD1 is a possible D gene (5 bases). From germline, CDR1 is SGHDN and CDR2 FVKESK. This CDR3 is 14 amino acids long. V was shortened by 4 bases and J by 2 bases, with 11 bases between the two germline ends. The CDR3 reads CASSPRDFNTEAFF. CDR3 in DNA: TGTGCCAGCAGCCCCAGGGATTTCAACACTGAAGCTTTCTTT.

CDR3 sequence reads: CASSPPRRLAHEQYF. The CDR3 nucleotides are TGTGCCAGCAGCCCCCCCCGAAGACTAGCCCACGAGCAGTACTTC. The V and J genes are TRBV6-5 and TRBJ2-7; 7 positions agree with TRBD2. The germline V gene has CDR1 MNHEY and CDR2 SVGAGI. V was clipped by 6 bases and J by 5 bases; unmatched bases: 13. The CDR3 runs to 15 residues.

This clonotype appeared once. In DNA, the CDR3 is TGTGCCAGCAGCCCGGGACGGGCCATGGGTGGCTACACCTTC. Amino acid sequence: CASSPGRAMGGYTF. This chain links TRBV7-2 with TRBJ1-2, with a weak D call TRBD1 (5 bases). The V end was cut by 5 bases, the J end by 7 bases, with 17 bases between. The CDR3 has 14 amino acids. The V gene's germline CDR1 is SGHTA and CDR2 FQGNSA.

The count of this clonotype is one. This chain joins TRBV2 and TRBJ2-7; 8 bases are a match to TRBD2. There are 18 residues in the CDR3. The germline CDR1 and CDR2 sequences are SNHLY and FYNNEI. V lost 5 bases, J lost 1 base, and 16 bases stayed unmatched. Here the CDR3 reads CASSTGPPGLAGSYEQYF. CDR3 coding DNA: TGTGCCAGCAGTACCGGACCGCCCGGTTTAGCGGGATCCTACGAGCAGTACTTC.

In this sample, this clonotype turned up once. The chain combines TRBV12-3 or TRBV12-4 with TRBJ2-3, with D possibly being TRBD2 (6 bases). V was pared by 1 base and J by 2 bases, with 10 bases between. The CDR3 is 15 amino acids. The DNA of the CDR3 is TGTGCCAGCAGTTTAGGCGGGATCTTCACAGATACGCAGTATTTT. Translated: CASSLGGIFTDTQYF.

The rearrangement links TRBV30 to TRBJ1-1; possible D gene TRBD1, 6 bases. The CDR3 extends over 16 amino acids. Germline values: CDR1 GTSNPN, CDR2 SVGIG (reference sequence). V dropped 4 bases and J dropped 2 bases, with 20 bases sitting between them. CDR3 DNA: TGTGCCTGGATTCCTAGACTCAGGGGCGATAACACTGAAGCTTTCTTT. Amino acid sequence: CAWIPRLRGDNTEAFF.

The DNA for the CDR3 is TGTGCCAGCAGCCCCGGGACTAGCGACCTAGCCAAAAACATTCAGTACTTC. Translating gives CASSPGTSDLAKNIQYF. This sequence joins TRBV5-6 and TRBJ2-4, with 10 positions matching TRBD2. The CDR3 runs to 17 residues. Germline V lookup: CDR1 SGHDT, CDR2 YYEEEE. V trimming: 4 bases; J trimming: 0 bases; junction bases outside the gene matches: 7.

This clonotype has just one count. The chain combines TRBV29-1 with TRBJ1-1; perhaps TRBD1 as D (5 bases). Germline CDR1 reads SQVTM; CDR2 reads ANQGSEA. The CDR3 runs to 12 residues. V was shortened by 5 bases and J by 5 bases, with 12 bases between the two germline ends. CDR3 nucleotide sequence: TGCAGCGTTCTAAGGGGAGGGACTGAAGCTTTCTTT. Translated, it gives CSVLRGGTEAFF.

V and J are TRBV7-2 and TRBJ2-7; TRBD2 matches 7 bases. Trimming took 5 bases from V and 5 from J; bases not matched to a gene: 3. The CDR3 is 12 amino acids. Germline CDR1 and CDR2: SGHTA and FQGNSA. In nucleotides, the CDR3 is TGTGCCAGCAGCCGGACTAGTGACGAGCAGTACTTC. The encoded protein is CASSRTSDEQYF.

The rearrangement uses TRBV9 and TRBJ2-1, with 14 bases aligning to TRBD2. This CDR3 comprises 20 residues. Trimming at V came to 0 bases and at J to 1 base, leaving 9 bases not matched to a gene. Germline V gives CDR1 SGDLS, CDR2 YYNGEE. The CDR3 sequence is CASSVVGGTSGRGSYNEQFF. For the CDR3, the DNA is TGTGCCAGCAGCGTAGTCGGCGGGACTAGCGGGAGAGGTTCCTACAATGAGCAGTTCTTC. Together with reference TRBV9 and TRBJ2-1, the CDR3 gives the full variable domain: DSGVTQTPKHLITATGQRVTLRCSPRSGDLSVYWYQQSLDQGLQFLIQYYNGEERAKGNILERFSAQQFPDLHSELNLSSLELGDSALYFCASSVVGGTSGRGSYNEQFFGPGTRLTVL.

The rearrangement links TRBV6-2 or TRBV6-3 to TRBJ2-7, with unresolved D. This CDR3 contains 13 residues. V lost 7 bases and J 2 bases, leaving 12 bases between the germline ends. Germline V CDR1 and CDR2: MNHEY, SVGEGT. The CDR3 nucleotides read TGTGCCAGCACCGACTCGGCCCCCTACGAGCAGTACTTC. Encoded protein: CASTDSAPYEQYF.

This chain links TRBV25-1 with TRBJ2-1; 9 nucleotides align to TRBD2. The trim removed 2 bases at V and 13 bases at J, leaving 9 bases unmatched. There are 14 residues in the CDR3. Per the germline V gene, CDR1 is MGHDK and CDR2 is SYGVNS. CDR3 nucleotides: TGTGCCAGCAGTGAAGAGGGTAGGCGGGAGGGACAGTTCTTC. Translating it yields CASSEEGRREGQFF.

CDR3 nucleotide sequence: TGTGCCAGTAGTATCAGGCCAAACACTGAAGCTTTCTTT. This encodes CASSIRPNTEAFF. The rearrangement links TRBV19 to TRBJ1-1; D gene unclear. Germline CDR1 reads LNHDA; CDR2 reads SQIVND (reference sequence). This CDR3 contains 13 residues. The V and J ends lost 3 bases and 2 bases respectively, with 7 bases between them.

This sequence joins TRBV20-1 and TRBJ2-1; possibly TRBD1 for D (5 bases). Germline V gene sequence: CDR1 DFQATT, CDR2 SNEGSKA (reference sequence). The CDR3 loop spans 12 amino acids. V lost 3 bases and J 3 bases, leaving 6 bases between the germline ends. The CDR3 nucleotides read TGCAGTGCTAGCCAGGGCTACAATGAGCAGTTCTTC. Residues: CSASQGYNEQFF.

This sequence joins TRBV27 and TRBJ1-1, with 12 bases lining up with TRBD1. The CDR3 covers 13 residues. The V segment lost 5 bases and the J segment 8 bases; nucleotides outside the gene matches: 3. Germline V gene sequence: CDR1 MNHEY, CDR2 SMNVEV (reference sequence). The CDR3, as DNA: TGTGCCAGCAGTCCCGGGACAGGGGGCGAAGCTTTCTTT. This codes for CASSPGTGGEAFF.

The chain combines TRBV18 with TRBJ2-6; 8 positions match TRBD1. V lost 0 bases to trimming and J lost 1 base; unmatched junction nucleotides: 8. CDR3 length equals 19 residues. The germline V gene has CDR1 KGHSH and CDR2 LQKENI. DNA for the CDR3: TGTGCCAGCTCACCACCGGTCCAGACAGGGGTGTCTGGGGCCAACGTCCTGACTTTC. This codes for CASSPPVQTGVSGANVLTF.

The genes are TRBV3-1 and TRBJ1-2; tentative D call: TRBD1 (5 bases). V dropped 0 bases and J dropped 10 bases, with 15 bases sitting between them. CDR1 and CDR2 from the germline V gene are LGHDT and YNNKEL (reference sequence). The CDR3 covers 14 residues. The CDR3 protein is CASSQESGLLTYTF. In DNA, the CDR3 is TGTGCCAGCAGCCAAGAGTCGGGACTATTGACCTACACCTTC.

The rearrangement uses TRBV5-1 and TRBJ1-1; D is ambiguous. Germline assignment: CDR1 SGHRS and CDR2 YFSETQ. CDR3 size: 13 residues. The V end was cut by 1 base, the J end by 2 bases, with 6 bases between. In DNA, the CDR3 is TGCGCCAGCAGCTTGAAGAGTAACACTGAAGCTTTCTTT. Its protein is CASSLKSNTEAFF.

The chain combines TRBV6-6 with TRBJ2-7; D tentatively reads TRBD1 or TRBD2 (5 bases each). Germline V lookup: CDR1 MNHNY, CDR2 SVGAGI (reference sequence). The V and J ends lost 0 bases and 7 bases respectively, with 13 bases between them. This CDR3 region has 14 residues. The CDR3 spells CASSYSDRGREQYF. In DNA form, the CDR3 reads TGTGCCAGCAGTTACTCGGATAGGGGACGGGAGCAGTACTTC.

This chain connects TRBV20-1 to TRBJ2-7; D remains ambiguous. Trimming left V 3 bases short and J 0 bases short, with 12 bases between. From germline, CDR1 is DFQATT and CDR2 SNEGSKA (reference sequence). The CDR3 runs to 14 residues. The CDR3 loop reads CSASEWASSYEQYF. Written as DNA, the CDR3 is TGCAGTGCTAGCGAGTGGGCAAGCTCCTACGAGCAGTACTTC.

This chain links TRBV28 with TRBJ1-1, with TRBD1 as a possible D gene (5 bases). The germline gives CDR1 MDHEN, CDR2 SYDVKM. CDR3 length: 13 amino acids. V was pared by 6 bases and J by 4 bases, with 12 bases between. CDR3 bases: TGTGCCAGCAGAGTGGGGGGGGGCACTGAAGCTTTCTTT. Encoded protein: CASRVGGGTEAFF.

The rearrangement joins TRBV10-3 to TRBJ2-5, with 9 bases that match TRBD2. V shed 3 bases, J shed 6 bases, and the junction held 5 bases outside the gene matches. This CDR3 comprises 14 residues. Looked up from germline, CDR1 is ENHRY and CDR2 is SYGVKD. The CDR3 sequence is CAISDLAGAKTQYF. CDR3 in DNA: TGTGCCATCAGTGACTTAGCGGGAGCAAAGACCCAGTACTTC.

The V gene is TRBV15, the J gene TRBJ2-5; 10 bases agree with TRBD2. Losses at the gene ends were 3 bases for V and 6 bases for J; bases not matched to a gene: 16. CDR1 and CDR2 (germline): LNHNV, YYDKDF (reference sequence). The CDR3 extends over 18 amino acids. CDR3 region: CATSSVSREAGGPKTQYF. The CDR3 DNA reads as TGTGCCACCAGCAGCGTATCGAGGGAAGCGGGAGGGCCAAAGACCCAGTACTTC.

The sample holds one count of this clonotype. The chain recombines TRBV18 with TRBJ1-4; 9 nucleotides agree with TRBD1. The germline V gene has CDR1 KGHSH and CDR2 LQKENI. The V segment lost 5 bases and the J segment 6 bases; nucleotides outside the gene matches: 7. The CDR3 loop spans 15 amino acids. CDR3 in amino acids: CASSIDRDRDEKLFF. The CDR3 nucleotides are TGTGCCAGCTCAATCGACCGGGACAGGGATGAAAAACTGTTTTTT.